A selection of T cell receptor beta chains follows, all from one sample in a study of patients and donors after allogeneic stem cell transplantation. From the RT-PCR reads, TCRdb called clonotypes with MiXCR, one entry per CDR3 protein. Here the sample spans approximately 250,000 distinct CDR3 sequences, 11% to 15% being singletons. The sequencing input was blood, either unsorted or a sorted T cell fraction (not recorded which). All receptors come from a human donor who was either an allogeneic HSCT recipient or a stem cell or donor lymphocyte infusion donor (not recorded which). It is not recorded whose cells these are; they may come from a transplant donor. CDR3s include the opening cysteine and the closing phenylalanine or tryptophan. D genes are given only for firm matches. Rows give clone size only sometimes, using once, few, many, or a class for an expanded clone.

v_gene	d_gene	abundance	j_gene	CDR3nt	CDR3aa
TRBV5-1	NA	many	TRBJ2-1	TGCGCCAGCAGCTTGGCCGGGCGACAGGGAGGGGAGCAGTTCTTC	CASSLAGRQGGEQFF
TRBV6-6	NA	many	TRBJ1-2	TGTGCCAGCAGCCTGGACGGCCACTATGGCTACACCTTC	CASSLDGHYGYTF
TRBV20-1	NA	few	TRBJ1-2	TGCAGTGCTATACAGGGTATGAATGGCTACACCTTC	CSAIQGMNGYTF
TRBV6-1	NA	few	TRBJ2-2	TGTGCCATCCGCCGGGGGAACACCGGGGAGCTGTTTTTT	CAIRRGNTGELFF
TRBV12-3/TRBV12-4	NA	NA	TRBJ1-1	TGTGCCAGCAGTTTGGGGCGGGGATCGACTGAAGCTTTCTTT	CASSLGRGSTEAFF
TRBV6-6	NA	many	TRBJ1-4	TGTGCCAGCAGTTTCCCTGGTAATGAAAAACTGTTTTTT	CASSFPGNEKLFF
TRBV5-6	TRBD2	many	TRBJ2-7	TGTGCCAGCAAACGGACTAGCGGGAGTTACGAGCAGTACTTC	CASKRTSGSYEQYF
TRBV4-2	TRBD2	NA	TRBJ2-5	TGTGCCAGCAGCCAAGAAAACGGGGGGAGAGAGACCCAGTACTTC	CASSQENGGRETQYF
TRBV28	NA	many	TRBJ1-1	TGTGCCAGCAAAGGGAACACTGAAGCTTTCTTT	CASKGNTEAFF
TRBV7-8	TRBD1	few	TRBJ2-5	TGTGCCAGCAGCTTACGCCACGCTGGGACAGGAGAAGAGACCCAGTACTTC	CASSLRHAGTGEETQYF
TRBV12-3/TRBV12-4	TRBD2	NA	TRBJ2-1	TGTGCCAGCACCCCTCTAGCCGGGACTAGCGGGAGCGGCTCCTACAATGAGCAGTTCTTC	CASTPLAGTSGSGSYNEQFF
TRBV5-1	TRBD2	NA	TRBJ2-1	TGCGCCAGCAGCTCGGGGACTAGCGGGGGGTTTCTGTCCAATGAGCAGTTCTTC	CASSSGTSGGFLSNEQFF
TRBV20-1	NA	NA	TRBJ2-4	TGCAGTGCTCGCCCAGACGCCAAAAACATTCAGTACTTC	CSARPDAKNIQYF
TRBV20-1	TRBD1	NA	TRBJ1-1	TGCAGTGCTAGCGGGACAGAACTACAAGCTTTCTTT	CSASGTELQAFF
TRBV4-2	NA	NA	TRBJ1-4	TGTGCCAGCAGCCAAGATTGGAACAGGGTCAATGAAAAACTGTTTTTT	CASSQDWNRVNEKLFF
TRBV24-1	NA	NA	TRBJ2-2	TGTGCCACCAGTGACCCATGGAAGGGGACCGGGGAGCTGTTTTTT	CATSDPWKGTGELFF
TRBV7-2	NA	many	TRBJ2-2	TGTGCCAGCAGCTTCTCCTCCGGGACGGGGAACACCGGGGAGCTGTTTTTT	CASSFSSGTGNTGELFF
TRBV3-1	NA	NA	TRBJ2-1	TGTGCCAGCAGCCAATTTTTGAGCTCCTACAATGAGCAGTTCTTC	CASSQFLSSYNEQFF
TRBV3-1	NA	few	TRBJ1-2	TGTGCCAGCAGCCAAGATGTGAGGACTGGCTACACCTTC	CASSQDVRTGYTF
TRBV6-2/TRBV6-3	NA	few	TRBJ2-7	TGTGCCAGCAGTTACTTGTTCGGGGTTGAGCAGTACTTC	CASSYLFGVEQYF
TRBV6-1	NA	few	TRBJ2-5	TGTGCCAGCAGTCTGGGACGGTCCCAAGAGACCCAGTACTTC	CASSLGRSQETQYF
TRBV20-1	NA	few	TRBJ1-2	TGCAGTGCTAGAGATCTTCGGGGGAACTATGGCTACACCTTC	CSARDLRGNYGYTF
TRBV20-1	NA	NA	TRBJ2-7	TGCAGTGCTATGCACAGGGTCTCCTTCGAGCAGTACTTC	CSAMHRVSFEQYF
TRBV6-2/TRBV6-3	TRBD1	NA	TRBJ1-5	TGTGCCAGCAGTTCCAAGACAGGGATTAATAATCAGCCCCAGCATTTT	CASSSKTGINNQPQHF
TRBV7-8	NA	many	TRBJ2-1	TGTGCCAGCAGCCAGGGGAGGGAAGGGCTATACAATGAGCAGTTCTTC	CASSQGREGLYNEQFF
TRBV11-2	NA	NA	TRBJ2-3	TGTGCCAGCAGCCTAAGTTACACAGATACGCAGTATTTT	CASSLSYTDTQYF
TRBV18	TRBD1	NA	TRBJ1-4	TGTGCCAGCTCACCTTCAACAGGGGTTGAAAAACTGTTTTTT	CASSPSTGVEKLFF
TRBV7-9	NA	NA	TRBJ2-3	TGTGCCAGCAGCTCCGGGGGTTGGGCAGGGGCAGATACGCAGTATTTT	CASSSGGWAGADTQYF
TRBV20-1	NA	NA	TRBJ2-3	TGCAGTGCTAGTCAAGATACGCAGTATTTT	CSASQDTQYF
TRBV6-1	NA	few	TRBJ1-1	TGTGCCAGCAGTGGGGTTTACGACACTGAAGCTTTCTTT	CASSGVYDTEAFF
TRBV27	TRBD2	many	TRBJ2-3	TGTGCCAGCAGTTTAACTAGCGGGGGGGCCGATACGCAGTATTTT	CASSLTSGGADTQYF
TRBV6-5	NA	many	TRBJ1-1	TGTGCCAGCAGTTACGGGGCAATGGGGACTGAAGCTTTCTTT	CASSYGAMGTEAFF
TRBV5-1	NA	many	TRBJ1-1	TGCGCCAGCAGCTTGGCCGGGAACCCCGTGAACACTGAAGCTTTCTTT	CASSLAGNPVNTEAFF
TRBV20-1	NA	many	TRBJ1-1	TGCAGTGCTGCGGACACGCGGACTGAAGCTTTCTTT	CSAADTRTEAFF
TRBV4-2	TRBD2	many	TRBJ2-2	TGTGCCAGCAGCCAACGCCAGACTAGCGGGAGGGGCACCGGGGAGCTGTTTTTT	CASSQRQTSGRGTGELFF
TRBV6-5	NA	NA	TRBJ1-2	TGTGCCAGCAGACCACCTCGGGCTGGCTACACCTTC	CASRPPRAGYTF
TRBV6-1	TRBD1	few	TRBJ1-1	TGTGCCACTAGACAGGGGGCGCAAAACACTGAAGCTTTCTTT	CATRQGAQNTEAFF
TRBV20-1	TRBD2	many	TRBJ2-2	TGCAGTGCTCTCCGGACTAGGCCCGGGGAGCTGTTTTTT	CSALRTRPGELFF
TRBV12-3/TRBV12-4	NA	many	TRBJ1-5	TGTGCCAGCAGTTTCTGGGGTGGCTTGCAGCCCCAGCATTTT	CASSFWGGLQPQHF
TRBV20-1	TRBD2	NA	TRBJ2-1	TGCAGTGCTGCCTGGTCTAGCGGGAGGGGAAATGAGCAGTTCTTC	CSAAWSSGRGNEQFF
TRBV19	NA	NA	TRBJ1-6	TGTGCCAGTAGTCCAGGAGGAAGTACCAACTCACCCCTCCACTTT	CASSPGGSTNSPLHF
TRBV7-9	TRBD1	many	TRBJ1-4	TGTGCCAGCAGCCGACAGGCCGCCGACAGGGCCGAAAAACTGTTTTTT	CASSRQAADRAEKLFF
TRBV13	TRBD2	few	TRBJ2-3	TGTGCCAGCAGCCATTACCGCACTAGCGGGAGGGGTTTAACAGATACGCAGTATTTT	CASSHYRTSGRGLTDTQYF
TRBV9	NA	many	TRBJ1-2	TGTGCCAGCAGTCTTAGCACGGACACTAACTATGGCTACACCTTC	CASSLSTDTNYGYTF
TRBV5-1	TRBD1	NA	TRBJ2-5	TGCGCCAGCAGCACGACAGGGTTTGGAGAGACCCAGTACTTC	CASSTTGFGETQYF
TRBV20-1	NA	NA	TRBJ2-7	TGCAGTGCCAGGCAGATCGGCTACGAGCAGTACTTC	CSARQIGYEQYF
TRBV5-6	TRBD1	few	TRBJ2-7	TGTGCCAGCAGCTTGGAGAGGGGGTTAGACAGGGAGAGGTACGAGCAGTACTTC	CASSLERGLDRERYEQYF
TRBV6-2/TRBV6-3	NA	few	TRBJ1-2	TGTGCCAGCAGTTACCCGGACGGTTATGGCTACACCTTC	CASSYPDGYGYTF